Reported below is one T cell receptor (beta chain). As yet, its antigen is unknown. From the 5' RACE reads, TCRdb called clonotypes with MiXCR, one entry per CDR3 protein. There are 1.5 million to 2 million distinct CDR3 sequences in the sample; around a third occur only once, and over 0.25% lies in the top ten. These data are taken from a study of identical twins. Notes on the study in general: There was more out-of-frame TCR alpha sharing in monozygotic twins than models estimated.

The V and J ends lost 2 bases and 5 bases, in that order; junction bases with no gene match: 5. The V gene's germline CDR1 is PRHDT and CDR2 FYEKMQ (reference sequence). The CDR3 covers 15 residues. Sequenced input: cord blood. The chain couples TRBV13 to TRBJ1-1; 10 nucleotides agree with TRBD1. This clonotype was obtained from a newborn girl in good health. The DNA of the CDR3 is TGTGCCAGCAGCTTAAAGGGACAGGGGAGGACTGAAGCTTTCTTT. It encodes CASSLKGQGRTEAFF.